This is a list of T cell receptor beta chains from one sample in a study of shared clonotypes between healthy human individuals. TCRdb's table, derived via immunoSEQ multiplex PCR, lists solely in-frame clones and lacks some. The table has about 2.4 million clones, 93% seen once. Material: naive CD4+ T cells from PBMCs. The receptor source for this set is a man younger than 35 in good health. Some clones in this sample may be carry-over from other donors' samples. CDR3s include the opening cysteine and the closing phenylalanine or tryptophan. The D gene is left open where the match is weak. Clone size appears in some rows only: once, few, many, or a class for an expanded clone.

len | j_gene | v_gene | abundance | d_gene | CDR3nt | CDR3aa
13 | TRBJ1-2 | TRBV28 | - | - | TGTGCCAGCAGTCCGTTCGGGTTCTATGGCTACACCTTC | CASSPFGFYGYTF
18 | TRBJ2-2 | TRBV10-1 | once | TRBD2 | TGCGCCAGCACCCGCGGGGGGGCGGGAGCAGTGGACACCGGGGAGCTGTTTTTT | CASTRGGAGAVDTGELFF
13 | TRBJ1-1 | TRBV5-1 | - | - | TGCGCCAGCAGTACTTTAAAGGACACTGAAGCTTTCTTT | CASSTLKDTEAFF
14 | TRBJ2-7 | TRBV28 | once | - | TGTGCCAGCAGTTTCCGATCCCCAGTCGGCGAGCAGTACTTC | CASSFRSPVGEQYF
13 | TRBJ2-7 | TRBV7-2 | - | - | TGTGCCAGTGCCTGGGGACTCTCCTACGAGCAGTACTTC | CASAWGLSYEQYF
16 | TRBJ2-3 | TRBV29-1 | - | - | TGCAGCGTTGAAGGGGATAGAGCGGAACGCACAGATACGCAGTATTTT | CSVEGDRAERTDTQYF
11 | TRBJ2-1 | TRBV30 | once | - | TGTGCCTGGAGGGGAGAGGGTGAGCAGTTCTTC | CAWRGEGEQFF
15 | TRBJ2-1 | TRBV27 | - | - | TGTGCCAGCAGTTTACGCCCAGACTCCTACAATGAGCAGTTCTTC | CASSLRPDSYNEQFF
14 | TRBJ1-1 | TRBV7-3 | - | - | TGTGCCAGCAGCTCCCGGGCGGGGAACACTGAAGCTTTCTTT | CASSSRAGNTEAFF
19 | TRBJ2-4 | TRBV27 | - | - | TGTGCCAGCAGTTCTAACCCCCCCGTGGGGTATCTAGCCAAAAACATTCAGTACTTC | CASSSNPPVGYLAKNIQYF
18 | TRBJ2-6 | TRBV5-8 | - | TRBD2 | TGTGCCAGCAGCTTGTTCCTAGCGGTACACTCTGGGGCCAACGTCCTGACTTTC | CASSLFLAVHSGANVLTF
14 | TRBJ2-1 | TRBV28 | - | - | TGTGCCAGCAGTTCGCGGACTCCTCCCGGTGAGCAGTTCTTC | CASSSRTPPGEQFF
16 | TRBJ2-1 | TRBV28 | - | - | TGTGCCAGCAGTCCCATCAGGGTTAGGTCCTACAATGAGCAGTTCTTC | CASSPIRVRSYNEQFF
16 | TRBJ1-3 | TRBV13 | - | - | TGTGCCAGCAGCCTAACCGGGGCCTTCTCTGGAAACACCATATATTTT | CASSLTGAFSGNTIYF
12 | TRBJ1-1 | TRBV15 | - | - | TGTGCCACCAGCAGAGATCGTGCATGGGGTTTCTTT | CATSRDRAWGFF
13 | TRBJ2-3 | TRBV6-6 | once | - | TGTGCCAGCACTGTCCCTACTGGAGATACGCAGTATTTT | CASTVPTGDTQYF
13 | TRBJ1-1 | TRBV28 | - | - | TGTGCCAGCAGTTGGCCGGGGAACACTGAAGCTTTCTTT | CASSWPGNTEAFF
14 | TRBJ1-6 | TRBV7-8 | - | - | TGTGCCAGCAGCTTATCGGGGAGTAATTCACCCCTCCACTTT | CASSLSGSNSPLHF
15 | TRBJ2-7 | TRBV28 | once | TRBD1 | TGTGCCAGCAGGAAGGGACAGGGGTTCTCCTACGAGCAGTACTTC | CASRKGQGFSYEQYF
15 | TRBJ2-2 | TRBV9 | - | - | TGTGCCAGCAGCGTAGACGGGAGGGGGCCCGGGGAGCTGTTTTTT | CASSVDGRGPGELFF
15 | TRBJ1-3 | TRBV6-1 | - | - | TGTGCCAGCTCTCGGACGGTCGGCTCTGGAAACACCATATATTTT | CASSRTVGSGNTIYF
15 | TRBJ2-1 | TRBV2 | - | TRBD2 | TGTGCCAGCAGGGGGACTAGCGGGAGACTTTTTGAGCAGTTCTTC | CASRGTSGRLFEQFF
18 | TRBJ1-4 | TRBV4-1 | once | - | TGCGCCAGCAGCCAACTCGCTCTCAAGGGGGCAACTAATGAAAAACTGTTTTTT | CASSQLALKGATNEKLFF
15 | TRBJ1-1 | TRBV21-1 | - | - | TGTGCCAGCAGCAATCCCGGGACGGGGTATTTGGAAGCTTTCTTT | CASSNPGTGYLEAFF
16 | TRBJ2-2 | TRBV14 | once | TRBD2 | TGTGCCAGCAGCCAATCAATAGCGGGAAACACCGGGGAGCTGTTTTTT | CASSQSIAGNTGELFF
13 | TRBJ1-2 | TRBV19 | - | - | TGTGCCAGCAAACCCCAGCGCGACTATGGCTACACCTTC | CASKPQRDYGYTF
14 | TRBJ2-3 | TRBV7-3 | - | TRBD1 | TGTGCCAGCAGCCGGACAGGGGGCGCGGATACGCAGTATTTT | CASSRTGGADTQYF
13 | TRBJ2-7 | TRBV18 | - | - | TGTGCCAGCTCACCCCTTAGGACGGACGAGCAGTACTTC | CASSPLRTDEQYF
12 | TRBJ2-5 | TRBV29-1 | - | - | TGCAGCGTTGAAGTACAGCAAGAGACCCAGTACTTC | CSVEVQQETQYF
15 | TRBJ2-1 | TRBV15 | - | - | TGTGCCACCAGCAGACCAAGAGGGGATCAGTATGAGCAGTTCTTC | CATSRPRGDQYEQFF
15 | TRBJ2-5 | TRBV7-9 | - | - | TGTGCCAGCAGCTTAGCGACCCCTAGGACGGAGACCCAGTACTTC | CASSLATPRTETQYF
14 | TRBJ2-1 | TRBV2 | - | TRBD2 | TGTGCCATCGATAGCGGGAGGGGGGACAATGAGCAGTTCTTC | CAIDSGRGDNEQFF
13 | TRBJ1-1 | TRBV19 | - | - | TGTGCCAGTAGTATAGGACGGCGGACTGAAGCTTTCTTT | CASSIGRRTEAFF
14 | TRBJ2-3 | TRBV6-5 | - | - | TGTGCCAGCAGTTATGGTTTGGGGACGGCTACGCAGTATTTT | CASSYGLGTATQYF
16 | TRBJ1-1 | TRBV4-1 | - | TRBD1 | TGCGCCAGCAGCCCAATAGCGACAGGGTCGGCAGCTGAAGCTTTCTTT | CASSPIATGSAAEAFF
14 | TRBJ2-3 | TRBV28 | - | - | TGTGCCAGCAGTTCCTCTCATGGGGCGGATACGCAGTATTTT | CASSSSHGADTQYF
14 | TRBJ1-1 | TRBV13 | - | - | TGTGCCAGCAGCTTAGGGGACAGGAACACTGAAGCTTTCTTT | CASSLGDRNTEAFF
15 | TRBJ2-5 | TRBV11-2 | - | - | TGTGCCAGCAGCCCTCGACAGCCCTCGAGGGAGACCCAGTACTTC | CASSPRQPSRETQYF
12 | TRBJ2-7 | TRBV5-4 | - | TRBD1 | TGTGCCAGCAGCTTGGACAGGGGGCGAAGTTGCTTC | CASSLDRGRSCF
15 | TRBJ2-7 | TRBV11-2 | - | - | TGTGCCAGCGGAGCGAGGGCGGGCATGCTCTACGAGCAGTACTTC | CASGARAGMLYEQYF
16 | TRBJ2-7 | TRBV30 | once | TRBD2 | TGTGCCTGGAGCAGAACGACCGGGACTACGCTCTACGAGCAGTACTTC | CAWSRTTGTTLYEQYF